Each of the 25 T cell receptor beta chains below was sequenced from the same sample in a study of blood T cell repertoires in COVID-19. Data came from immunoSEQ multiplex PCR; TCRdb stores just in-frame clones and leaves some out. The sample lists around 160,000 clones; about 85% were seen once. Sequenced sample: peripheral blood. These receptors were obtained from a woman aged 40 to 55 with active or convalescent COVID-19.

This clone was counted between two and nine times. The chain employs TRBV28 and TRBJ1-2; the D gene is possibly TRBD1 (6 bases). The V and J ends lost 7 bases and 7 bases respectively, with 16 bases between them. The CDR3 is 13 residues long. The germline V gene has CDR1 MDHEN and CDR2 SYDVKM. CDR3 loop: CASTRGGARGYTF. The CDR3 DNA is TGTGCCAGCACCCGTGGGGGGGCTCGTGGCTACACCTTC.

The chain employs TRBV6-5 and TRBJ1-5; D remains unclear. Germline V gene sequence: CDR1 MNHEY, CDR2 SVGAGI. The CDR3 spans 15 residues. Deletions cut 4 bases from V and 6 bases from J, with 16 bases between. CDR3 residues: CASSSRALGGQPQHF. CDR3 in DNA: TGTGCCAGCAGTTCCCGGGCCCTGGGAGGTCAGCCCCAGCATTTT.

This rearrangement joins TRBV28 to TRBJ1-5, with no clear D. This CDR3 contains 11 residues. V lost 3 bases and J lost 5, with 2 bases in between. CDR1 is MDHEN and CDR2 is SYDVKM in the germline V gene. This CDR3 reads CASSFDQPQHF. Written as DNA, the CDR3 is TGTGCCAGCAGTTTCGATCAGCCCCAGCATTTT.

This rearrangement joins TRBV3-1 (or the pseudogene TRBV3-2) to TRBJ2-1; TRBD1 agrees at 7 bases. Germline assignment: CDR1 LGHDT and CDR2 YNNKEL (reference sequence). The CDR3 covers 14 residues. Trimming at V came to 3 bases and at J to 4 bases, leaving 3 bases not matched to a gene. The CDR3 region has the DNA TGTGCCAGCAGCCACCGACAGGGTTACAATGAGCAGTTCTTC. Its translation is CASSHRQGYNEQFF.

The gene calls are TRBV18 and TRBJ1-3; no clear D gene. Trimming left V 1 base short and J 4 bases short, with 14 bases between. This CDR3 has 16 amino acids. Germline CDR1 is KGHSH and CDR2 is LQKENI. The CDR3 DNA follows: TGTGCCAGCTCACCACTGAGCGACCCAAAAGGAAACACCATATATTTT. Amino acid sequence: CASSPLSDPKGNTIYF. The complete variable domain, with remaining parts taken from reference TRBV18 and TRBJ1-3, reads NAGVMQNPRHLVRRRGQEARLRCSPMKGHSHVYWYRQLPEEGLKFMVYLQKENIIDESGMPKERFSAEFPKEGPSILRIQQVVRGDSAAYFCASSPLSDPKGNTIYFGEGSWLTVV.

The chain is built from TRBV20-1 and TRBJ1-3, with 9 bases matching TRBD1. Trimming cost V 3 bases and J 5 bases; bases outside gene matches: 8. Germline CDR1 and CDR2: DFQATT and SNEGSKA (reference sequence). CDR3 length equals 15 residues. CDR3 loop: CSASPQGAGRNTIYF. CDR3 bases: TGCAGTGCTAGTCCACAGGGGGCGGGGAGAAACACCATATATTTT.

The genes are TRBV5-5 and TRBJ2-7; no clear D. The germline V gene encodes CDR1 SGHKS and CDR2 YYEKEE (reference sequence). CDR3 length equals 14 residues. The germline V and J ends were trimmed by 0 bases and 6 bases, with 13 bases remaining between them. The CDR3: CASSLGEEIAEQYF. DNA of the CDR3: TGTGCCAGCAGCTTGGGCGAGGAAATAGCCGAGCAGTACTTC.

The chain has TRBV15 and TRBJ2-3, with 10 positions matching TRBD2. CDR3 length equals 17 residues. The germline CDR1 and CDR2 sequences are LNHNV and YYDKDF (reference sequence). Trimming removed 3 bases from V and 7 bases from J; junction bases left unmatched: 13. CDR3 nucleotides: TGTGCCACCAGCAGTGGACTAGCGGAGACAAGGGGTTATACGCAGTATTTT. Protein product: CATSSGLAETRGYTQYF.

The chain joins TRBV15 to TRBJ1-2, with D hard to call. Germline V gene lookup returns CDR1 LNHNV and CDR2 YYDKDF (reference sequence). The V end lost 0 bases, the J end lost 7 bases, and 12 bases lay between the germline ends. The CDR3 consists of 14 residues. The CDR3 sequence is CATSRDPRRGGYTF. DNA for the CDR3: TGTGCCACCAGCAGAGATCCCCGGCGGGGTGGCTACACCTTC.

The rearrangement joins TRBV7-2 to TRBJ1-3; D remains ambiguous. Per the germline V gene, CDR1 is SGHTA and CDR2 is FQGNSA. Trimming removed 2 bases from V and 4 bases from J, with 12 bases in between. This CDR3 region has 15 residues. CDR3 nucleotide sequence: TGTGCCAGCAGCTTAATCGGCCGAGGAGGAAACACCATATATTTT. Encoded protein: CASSLIGRGGNTIYF.

CDR3 in amino acids: CASSPGGVWGYTF. CDR3 nucleotide sequence: TGTGCCAGCAGCCCCGGGGGAGTCTGGGGCTACACCTTC. The chain links TRBV9 to TRBJ1-2; perhaps TRBD1 as D (5 bases). V lost 4 bases, J lost 8 bases, and 15 bases lay in between. The CDR3 is 13 amino acids. In germline, CDR1 is SGDLS, CDR2 YYNGEE.

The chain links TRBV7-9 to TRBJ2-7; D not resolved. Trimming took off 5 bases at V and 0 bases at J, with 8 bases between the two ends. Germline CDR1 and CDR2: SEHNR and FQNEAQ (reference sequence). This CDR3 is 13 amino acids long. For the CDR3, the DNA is TGTGCCAGCAGCCCCCCGGTCTCCTACGAGCAGTACTTC. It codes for CASSPPVSYEQYF.

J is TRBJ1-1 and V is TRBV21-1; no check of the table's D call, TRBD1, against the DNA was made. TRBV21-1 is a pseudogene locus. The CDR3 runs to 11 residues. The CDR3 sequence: CASAGDTEAFF. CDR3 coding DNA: TGTGCCAGCGCAGGGGACACTGAAGCTTTCTTT.

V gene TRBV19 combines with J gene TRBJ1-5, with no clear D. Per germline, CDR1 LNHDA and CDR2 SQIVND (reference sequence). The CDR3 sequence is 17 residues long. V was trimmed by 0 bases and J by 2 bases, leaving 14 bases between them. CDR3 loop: CASSIDMGRWGNQPQHF. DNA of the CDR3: TGTGCCAGTAGTATAGATATGGGGAGATGGGGCAATCAGCCCCAGCATTTT.

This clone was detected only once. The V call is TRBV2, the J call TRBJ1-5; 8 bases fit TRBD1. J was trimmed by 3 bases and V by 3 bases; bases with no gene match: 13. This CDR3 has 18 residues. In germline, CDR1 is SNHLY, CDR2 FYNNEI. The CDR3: CASSDVDRGVGVNQPQHF. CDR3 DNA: TGTGCCAGCAGTGACGTTGACAGGGGCGTTGGGGTCAATCAGCCCCAGCATTTT.

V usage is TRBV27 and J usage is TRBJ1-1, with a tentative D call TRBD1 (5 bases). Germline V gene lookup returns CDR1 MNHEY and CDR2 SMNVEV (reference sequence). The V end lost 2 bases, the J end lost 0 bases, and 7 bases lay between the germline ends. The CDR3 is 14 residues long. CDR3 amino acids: CASSLGRVNTEAFF. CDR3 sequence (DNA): TGTGCCAGCAGTTTAGGCAGGGTGAACACTGAAGCTTTCTTT.

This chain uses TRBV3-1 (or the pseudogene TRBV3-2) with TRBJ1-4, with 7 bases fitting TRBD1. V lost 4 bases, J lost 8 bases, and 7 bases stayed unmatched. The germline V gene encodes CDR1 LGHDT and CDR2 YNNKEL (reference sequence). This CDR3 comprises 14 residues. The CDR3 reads CASSLRGRGEKLFF. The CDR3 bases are TGTGCCAGCAGCCTGAGGGGGCGAGGGGAAAAACTGTTTTTT.

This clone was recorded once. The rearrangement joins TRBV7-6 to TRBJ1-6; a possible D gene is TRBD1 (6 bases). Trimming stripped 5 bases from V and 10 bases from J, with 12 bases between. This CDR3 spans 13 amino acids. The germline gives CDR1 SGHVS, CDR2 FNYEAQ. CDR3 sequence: CASSPERGSPLHF. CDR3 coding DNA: TGTGCCAGCAGCCCGGAAAGGGGGTCACCCCTCCACTTT.

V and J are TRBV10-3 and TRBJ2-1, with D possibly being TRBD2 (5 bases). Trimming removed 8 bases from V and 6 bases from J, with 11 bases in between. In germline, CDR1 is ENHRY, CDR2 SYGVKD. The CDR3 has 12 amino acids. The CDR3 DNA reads TGTGCCATCGCAGCAGGAGGCAATGAGCAGTTCTTC. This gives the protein CAIAAGGNEQFF.

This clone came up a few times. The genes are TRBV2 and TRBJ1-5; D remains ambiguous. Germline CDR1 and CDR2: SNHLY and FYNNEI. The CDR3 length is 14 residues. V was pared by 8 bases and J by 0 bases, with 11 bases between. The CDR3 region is CASCSVYSNQPQHF. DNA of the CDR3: TGTGCCAGCTGTTCCGTGTATAGCAATCAGCCCCAGCATTTT.

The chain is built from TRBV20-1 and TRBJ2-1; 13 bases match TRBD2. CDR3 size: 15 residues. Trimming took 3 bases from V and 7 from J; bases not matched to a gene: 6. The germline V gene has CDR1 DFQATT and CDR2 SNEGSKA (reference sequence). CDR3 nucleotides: TGCAGTGCTAGTACCGGGACTAGCGGGGTAAATGAGCAGTTCTTC. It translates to CSASTGTSGVNEQFF.

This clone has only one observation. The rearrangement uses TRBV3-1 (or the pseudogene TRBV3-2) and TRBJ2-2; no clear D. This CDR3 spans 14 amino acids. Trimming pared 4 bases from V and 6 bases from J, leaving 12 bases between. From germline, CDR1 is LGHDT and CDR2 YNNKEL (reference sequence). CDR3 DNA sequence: TGTGCCAGCAGCCCTCTAGAGGAACCCGGGGAGCTGTTTTTT. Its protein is CASSPLEEPGELFF.

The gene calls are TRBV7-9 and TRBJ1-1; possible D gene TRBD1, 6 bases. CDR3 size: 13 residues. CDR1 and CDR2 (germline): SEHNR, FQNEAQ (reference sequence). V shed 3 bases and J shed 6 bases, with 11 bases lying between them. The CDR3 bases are TGTGCCAGCAGCTTCTTGACAGGACCTGAAGCTTTCTTT. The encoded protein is CASSFLTGPEAFF.

Here the CDR3 DNA reads TGTGCCAGCAGCCTCCACAGTAGTAGATTAAATTCACCCCTCCACTTT. Translating gives CASSLHSSRLNSPLHF. The chain couples TRBV3-1 (or the pseudogene TRBV3-2) to TRBJ1-6; the D is unclear. The CDR3 has 16 amino acids. CDR1 LGHDT and CDR2 YNNKEL come from the germline V gene (reference sequence). The ends were cut back, 4 bases at V and 7 bases at J, with 17 bases in the middle.

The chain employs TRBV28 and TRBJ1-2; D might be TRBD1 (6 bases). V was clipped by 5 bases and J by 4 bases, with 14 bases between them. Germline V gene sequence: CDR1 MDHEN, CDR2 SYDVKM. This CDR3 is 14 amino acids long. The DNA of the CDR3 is TGTGCCAGCAGTAGGGGACATGCTCCCTATGGCTACACCTTC. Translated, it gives CASSRGHAPYGYTF.